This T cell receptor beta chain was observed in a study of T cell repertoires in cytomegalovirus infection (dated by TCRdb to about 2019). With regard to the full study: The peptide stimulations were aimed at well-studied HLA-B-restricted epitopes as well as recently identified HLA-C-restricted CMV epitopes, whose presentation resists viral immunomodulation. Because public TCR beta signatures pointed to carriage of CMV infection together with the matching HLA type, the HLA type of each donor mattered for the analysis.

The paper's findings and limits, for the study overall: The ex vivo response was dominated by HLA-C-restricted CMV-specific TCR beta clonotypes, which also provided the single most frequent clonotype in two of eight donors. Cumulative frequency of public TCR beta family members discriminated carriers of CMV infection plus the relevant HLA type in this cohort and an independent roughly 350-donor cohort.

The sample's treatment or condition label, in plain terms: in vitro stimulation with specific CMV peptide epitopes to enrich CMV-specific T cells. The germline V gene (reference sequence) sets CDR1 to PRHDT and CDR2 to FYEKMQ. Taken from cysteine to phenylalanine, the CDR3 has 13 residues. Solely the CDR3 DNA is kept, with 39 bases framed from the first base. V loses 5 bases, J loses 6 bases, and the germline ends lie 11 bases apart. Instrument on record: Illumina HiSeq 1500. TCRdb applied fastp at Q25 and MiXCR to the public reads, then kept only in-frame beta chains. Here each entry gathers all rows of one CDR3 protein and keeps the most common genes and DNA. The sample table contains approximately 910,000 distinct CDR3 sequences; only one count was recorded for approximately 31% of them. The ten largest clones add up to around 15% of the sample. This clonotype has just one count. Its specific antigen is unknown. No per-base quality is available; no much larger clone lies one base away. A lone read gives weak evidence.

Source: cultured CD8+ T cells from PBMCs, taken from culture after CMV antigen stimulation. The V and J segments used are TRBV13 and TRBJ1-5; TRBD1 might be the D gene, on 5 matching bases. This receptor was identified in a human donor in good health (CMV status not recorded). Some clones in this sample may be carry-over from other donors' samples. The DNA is TGTGCCAGCAGCAAGGGACCTCGTCAGCCCCAGCATTTT. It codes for CASSKGPRQPQHF.